This entry concerns a single T cell receptor beta chain. Its antigen is not known. The germline V and J ends were trimmed by 5 bases and 2 bases, with 13 bases remaining between them. The V gene's germline CDR1 is MDHEN and CDR2 SYDVKM. CDR3 size: 15 residues. The data are from a study of identical twins. Study-level points and caveats: Insertions were fewer in abundant cord blood beta clonotypes, whereas memory repertoires showed none of this pattern.

From the 5' RACE reads, TCRdb called clonotypes with MiXCR, one entry per CDR3 protein. The sample has 1.5 million to 2 million distinct CDR3 sequences; about 32% are singletons. The sequenced material came from cord blood. The receptor comes from a newborn girl in good health. This chain joins TRBV28 and TRBJ1-3; no clear D gene. Written as DNA, the CDR3 is TGTGCCAGCAGTCTACTTAGGAGGGCTGGAAACACCATATATTTT. Amino acid sequence: CASSLLRRAGNTIYF.